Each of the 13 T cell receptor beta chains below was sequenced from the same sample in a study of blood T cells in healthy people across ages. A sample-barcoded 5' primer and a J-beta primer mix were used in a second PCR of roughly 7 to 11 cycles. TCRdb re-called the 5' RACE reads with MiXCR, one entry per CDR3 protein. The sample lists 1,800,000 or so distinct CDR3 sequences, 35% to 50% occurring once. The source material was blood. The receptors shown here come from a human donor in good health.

The CDR3 spells CASSLASGFRDTQYF. The CDR3 nucleotides are TGTGCCAGCAGCTTAGCATCAGGGTTCCGAGATACGCAGTATTTT. V and J are TRBV7-9 and TRBJ2-3; D perhaps matches TRBD1 (5 bases). The CDR3 runs to 15 residues. V was trimmed by 0 bases and J by 5 bases, leaving 12 bases between them. The germline V gene has CDR1 SEHNR and CDR2 FQNEAQ (reference sequence). Complete variable domain (other parts from reference TRBV7-9 and TRBJ2-3): DTGVSQNPRHKITKRGQNVTFRCDPISEHNRLYWYRQTLGQGPEFLTYFQNEAQLEKSRLLSDRFSAERPKGSFSTLEIQRTEQGDSAMYLCASSLASGFRDTQYFGPGTRLTVL.

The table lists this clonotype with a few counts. The CDR3 reads CASSPSSGGPRYNEQFF. In nucleotides, the CDR3 is TGTGCCAGCAGTCCATCTAGCGGGGGCCCCCGGTACAATGAGCAGTTCTTC. The chain recombines TRBV6-2 or TRBV6-3 with TRBJ2-1; 10 bases match TRBD2. This CDR3 has 17 amino acids. Trimming at V came to 5 bases and at J to 4 bases, leaving 11 bases not matched to a gene. Germline lookup yields CDR1 MNHEY and CDR2 SVGEGT.

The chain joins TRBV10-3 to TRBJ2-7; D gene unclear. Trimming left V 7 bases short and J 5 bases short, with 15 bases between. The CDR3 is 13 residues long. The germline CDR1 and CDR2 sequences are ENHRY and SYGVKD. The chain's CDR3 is CAIKLGGEDEQYF. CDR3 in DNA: TGTGCCATCAAACTCGGTGGGGAAGACGAGCAGTACTTC.

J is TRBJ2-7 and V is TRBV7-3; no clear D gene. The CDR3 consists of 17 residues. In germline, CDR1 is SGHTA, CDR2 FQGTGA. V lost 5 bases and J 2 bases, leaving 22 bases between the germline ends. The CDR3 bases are TGTGCCAGCAGCCCCGGAAATAACTATGGCTACACCTACGAGCAGTACTTC. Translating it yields CASSPGNNYGYTYEQYF.

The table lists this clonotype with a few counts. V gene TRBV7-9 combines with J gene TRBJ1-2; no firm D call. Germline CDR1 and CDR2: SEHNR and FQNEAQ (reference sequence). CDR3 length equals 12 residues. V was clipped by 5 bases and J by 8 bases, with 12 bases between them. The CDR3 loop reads CASSPPEPGYTF. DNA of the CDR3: TGTGCCAGCAGCCCTCCTGAACCCGGCTACACCTTC.

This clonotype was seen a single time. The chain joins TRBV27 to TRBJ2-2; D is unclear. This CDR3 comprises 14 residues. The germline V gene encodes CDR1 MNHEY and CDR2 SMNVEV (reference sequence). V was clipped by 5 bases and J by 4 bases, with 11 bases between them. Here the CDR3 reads CASSPLGSTGELFF. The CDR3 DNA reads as TGTGCCAGCAGTCCCCTAGGCTCCACCGGGGAGCTGTTTTTT.

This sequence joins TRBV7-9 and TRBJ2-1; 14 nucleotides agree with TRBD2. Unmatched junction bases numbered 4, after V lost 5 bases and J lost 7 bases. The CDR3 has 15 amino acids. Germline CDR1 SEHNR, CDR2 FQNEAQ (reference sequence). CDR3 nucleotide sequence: TGTGCCAGCAGCCGGGGACTAGCGGGGGAGAATGAGCAGTTCTTC. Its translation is CASSRGLAGENEQFF.

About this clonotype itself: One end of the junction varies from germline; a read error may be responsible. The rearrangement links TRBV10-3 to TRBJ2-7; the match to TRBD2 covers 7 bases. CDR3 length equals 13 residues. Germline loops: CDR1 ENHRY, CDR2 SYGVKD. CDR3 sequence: CVIRGGSSYEQYF. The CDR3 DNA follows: TGTGTCATCCGCGGGGGAAGCTCCTACGAGCAGTACTTC.

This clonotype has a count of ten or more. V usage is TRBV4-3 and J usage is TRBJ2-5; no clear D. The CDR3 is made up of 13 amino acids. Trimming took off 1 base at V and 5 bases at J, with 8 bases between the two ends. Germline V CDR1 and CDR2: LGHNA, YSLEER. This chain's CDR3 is CASSQGPQETQYF. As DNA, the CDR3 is TGCGCCAGCAGCCAAGGCCCCCAGGAGACCCAGTACTTC.

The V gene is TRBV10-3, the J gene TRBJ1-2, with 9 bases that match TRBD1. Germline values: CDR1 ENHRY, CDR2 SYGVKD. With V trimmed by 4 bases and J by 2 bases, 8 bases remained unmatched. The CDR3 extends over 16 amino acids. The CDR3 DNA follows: TGTGCCATCAGTGGGAGGACAGGGGAAAGAAACTATGGCTACACCTTC. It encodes CAISGRTGERNYGYTF.

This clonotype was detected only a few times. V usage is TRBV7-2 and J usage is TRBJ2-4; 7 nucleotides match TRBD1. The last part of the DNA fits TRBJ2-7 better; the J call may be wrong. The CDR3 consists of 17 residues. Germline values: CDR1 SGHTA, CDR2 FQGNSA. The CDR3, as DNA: TGTGCCAGCAGCCCCCATGTTTCGTGGACAGGATCCTACGAGCAGTACTTC. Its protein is CASSPHVSWTGSYEQYF.

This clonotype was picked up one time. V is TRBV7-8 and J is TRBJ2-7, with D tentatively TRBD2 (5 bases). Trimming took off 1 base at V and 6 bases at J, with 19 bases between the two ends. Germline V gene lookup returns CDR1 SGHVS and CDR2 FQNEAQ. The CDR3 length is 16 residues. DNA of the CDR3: TGTGCCAGCAGCTTAGTGGTTTGGACTGGGAACGCCGAGCAGTACTTC. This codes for CASSLVVWTGNAEQYF.

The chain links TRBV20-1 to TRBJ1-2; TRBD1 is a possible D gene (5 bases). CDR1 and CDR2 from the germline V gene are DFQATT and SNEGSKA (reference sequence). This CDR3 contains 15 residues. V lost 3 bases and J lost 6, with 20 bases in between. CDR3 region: CSASGGAAVQDGYTF. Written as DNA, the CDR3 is TGCAGTGCTAGCGGCGGGGCAGCCGTTCAGGATGGCTACACCTTC.